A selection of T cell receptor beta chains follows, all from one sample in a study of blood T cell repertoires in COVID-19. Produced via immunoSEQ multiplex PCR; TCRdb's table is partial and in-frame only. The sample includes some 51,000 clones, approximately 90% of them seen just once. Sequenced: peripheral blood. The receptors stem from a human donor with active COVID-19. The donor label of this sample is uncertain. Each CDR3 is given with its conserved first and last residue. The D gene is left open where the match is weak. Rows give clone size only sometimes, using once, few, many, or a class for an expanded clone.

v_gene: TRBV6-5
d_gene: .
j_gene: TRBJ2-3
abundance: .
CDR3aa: CASSYRRGCPDTQYF
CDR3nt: TGTGCCAGCAGTTATCGAAGGGGATGCCCAGATACGCAGTATTTT

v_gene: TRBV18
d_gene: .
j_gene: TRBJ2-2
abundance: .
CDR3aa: CASSQQGYTGELFF
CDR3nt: TGTGCCAGCTCACAACAGGGATACACCGGGGAGCTGTTTTTT

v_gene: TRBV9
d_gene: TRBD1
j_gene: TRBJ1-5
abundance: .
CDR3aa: CASSVGGQGIEPQHF
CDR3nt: TGTGCCAGCAGCGTAGGGGGACAGGGGATAGAGCCCCAGCATTTT

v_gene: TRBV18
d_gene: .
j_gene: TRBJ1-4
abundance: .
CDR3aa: CASSPDRNEKLFF
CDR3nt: TGTGCCAGCTCACCGGACAGAAATGAAAAACTGTTTTTT

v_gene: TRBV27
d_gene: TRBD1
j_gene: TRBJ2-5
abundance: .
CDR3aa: CASSPGTGGALRATQYF
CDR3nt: TGTGCCAGCAGTCCAGGGACAGGGGGCGCACTAAGGGCGACCCAGTACTTC

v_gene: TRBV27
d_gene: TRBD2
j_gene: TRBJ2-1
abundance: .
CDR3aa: CASSFTSGSPGDEQFF
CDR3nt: TGTGCCAGCAGTTTTACTAGCGGGAGTCCTGGGGATGAGCAGTTCTTC

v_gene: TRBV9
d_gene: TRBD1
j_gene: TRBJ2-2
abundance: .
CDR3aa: CASSVDVDGQGPGGDPNTGELFF
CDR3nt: TGTGCCAGCAGCGTAGACGTAGACGGACAGGGTCCCGGGGGCGACCCGAACACCGGGGAGCTGTTTTTT

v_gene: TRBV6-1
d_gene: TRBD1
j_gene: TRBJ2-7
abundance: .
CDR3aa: CASSEGTGLSNYYEQYF
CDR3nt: TGTGCCAGCAGTGAAGGGACAGGGCTCTCTAACTACTACGAGCAGTACTTC

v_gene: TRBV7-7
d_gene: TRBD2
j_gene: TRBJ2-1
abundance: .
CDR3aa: CASSLERGGYNEQFF
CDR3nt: TGTGCTAGCAGCTTGGAGCGGGGGGGCTACAATGAGCAGTTCTTC

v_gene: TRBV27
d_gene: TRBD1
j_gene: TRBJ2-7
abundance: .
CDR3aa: CASSLLAGGLYEQYF
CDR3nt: TGTGCCAGCAGTTTATTGGCAGGGGGCCTCTACGAGCAGTACTTC

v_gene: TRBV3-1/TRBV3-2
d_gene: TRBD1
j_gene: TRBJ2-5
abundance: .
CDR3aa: CASSQDLGQGSETQYF
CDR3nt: TGTGCCAGCAGCCAAGATCTGGGACAGGGGAGTGAGACCCAGTACTTC

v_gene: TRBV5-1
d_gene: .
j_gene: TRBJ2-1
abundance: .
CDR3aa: CASSLTEYYSSYNEQFF
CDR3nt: TGCGCCAGCAGCTTGACAGAGTATTATAGCTCCTACAATGAGCAGTTCTTC

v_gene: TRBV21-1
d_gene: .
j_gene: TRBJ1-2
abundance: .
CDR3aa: CASSKVNMVRAPPFYGYTF
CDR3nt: TGTGCCAGCAGCAAAGTTAATATGGTCAGGGCCCCCCCCTTCTATGGCTACACCTTC

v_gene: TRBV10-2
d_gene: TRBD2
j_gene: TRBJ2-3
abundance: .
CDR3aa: CASSGAARIAGGDTQYF
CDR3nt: TGCGCCAGCAGTGGGGCAGCGCGGATAGCGGGGGGAGATACGCAGTATTTT

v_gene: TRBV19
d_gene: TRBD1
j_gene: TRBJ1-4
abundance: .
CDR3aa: CASSIGDRKLFF
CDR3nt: TGTGCCAGTAGTATAGGGGACAGAAAACTGTTTTTT

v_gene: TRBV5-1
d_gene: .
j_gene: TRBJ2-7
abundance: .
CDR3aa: CASSQGTPEVYEQYF
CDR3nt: TGCGCCAGCAGCCAAGGGACACCCGAAGTCTACGAGCAGTACTTC

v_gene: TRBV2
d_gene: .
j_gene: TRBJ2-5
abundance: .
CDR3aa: CASSGQAGRGETQYF
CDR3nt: TGTGCCAGCAGTGGTCAGGCGGGACGGGGAGAGACCCAGTACTTC

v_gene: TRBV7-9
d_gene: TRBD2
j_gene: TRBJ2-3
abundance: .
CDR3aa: CASRGTSGDTDTQYF
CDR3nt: TGTGCCAGCAGAGGGACTAGCGGGGACACAGATACGCAGTATTTT

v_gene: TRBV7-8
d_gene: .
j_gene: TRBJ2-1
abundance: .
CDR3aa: CASSSGGVSIGFF
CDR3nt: TGTGCCAGCAGCTCCGGGGGAGTTTCTATAGGGTTCTTC

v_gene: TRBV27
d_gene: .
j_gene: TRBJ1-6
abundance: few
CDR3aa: CASSHQGLNSPLHF
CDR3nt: TGTGCCAGCAGTCACCAGGGGTTAAATTCACCCCTCCACTTT

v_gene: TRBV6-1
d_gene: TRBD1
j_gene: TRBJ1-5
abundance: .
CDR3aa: CASSERDSFGPQHF
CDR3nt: TGTGCCAGCAGTGAACGGGACAGTTTTGGGCCCCAGCATTTT

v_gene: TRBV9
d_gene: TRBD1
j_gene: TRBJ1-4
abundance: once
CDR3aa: CASNRGQGNEKLFF
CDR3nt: TGTGCCAGCAACCGTGGACAGGGTAATGAAAAACTGTTTTTT

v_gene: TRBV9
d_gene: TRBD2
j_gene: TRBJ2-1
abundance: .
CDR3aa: CASSVVSGGGSDEQFF
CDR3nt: TGTGCCAGCAGCGTAGTGAGCGGGGGTGGGTCGGATGAGCAGTTCTTC

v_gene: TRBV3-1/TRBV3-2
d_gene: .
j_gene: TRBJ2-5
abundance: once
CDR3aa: CASAEAGLGSQYF
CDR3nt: TGTGCCAGCGCCGAGGCGGGGTTGGGGTCCCAGTACTTC

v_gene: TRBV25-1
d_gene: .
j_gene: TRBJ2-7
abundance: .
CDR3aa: CASSEPFRTVNYEQYF
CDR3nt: TGTGCCAGCAGTGAGCCCTTCCGGACTGTAAACTACGAGCAGTACTTC

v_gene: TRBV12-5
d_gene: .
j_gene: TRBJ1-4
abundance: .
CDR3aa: CASGLFQGGEKLFF
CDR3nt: TGTGCTAGTGGTTTGTTCCAGGGCGGAGAAAAACTGTTTTTT

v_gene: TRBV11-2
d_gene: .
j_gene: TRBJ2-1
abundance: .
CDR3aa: CASSHFARSYNEQFF
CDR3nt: TGTGCCAGCAGCCACTTCGCGCGATCCTACAATGAGCAGTTCTTC

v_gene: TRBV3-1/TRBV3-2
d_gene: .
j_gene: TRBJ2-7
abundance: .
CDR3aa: CASSPRQRHEQYF
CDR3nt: TGTGCCAGCAGCCCCCGACAAAGGCACGAGCAGTACTTC

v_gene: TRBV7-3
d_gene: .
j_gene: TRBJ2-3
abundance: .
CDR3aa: CASSPQGPDTQYF
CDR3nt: TGTGCCAGCAGCCCTCAGGGGCCAGATACGCAGTATTTT

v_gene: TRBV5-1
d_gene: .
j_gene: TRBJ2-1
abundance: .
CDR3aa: CASSSGYNEQFF
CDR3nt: TGCGCCAGCAGCTCCGGCTACAATGAGCAGTTCTTC

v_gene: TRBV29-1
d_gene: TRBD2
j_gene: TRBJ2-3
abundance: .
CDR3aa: CSAKTSAGTDTQYF
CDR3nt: TGCAGCGCTAAGACTAGCGCGGGCACAGATACGCAGTATTTT

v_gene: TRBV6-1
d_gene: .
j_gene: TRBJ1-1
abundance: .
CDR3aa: CASSDRENTEAFF
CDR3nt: TGTGCCAGCAGTGACAGGGAAAACACTGAAGCTTTCTTT

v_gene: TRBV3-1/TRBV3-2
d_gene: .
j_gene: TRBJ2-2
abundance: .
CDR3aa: CASSRQPGDRGELFF
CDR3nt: TGTGCCAGCAGCCGCCAGCCGGGGGATAGGGGGGAGCTGTTTTTT

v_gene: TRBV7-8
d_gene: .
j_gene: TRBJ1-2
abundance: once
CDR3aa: CASSPSGSVENTF
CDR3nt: TGTGCCAGCAGCCCCTCCGGGAGTGTTGAGAACACCTTC

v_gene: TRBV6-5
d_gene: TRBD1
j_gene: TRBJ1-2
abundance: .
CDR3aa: CASSYHRQGRYYGYTF
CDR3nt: TGTGCCAGCAGTTACCACCGACAGGGGCGATACTATGGCTACACCTTC

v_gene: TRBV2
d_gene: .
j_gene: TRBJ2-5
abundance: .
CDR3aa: CASSELETQYF
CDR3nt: TGTGCCAGCAGTGAACTCGAGACCCAGTACTTC

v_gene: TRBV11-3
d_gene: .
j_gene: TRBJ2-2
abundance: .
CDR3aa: CASSSAALTGELFF
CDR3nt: TGTGCCAGCAGCTCGGCGGCCCTAACCGGGGAGCTGTTTTTT

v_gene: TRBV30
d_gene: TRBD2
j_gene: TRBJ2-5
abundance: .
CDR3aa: CAFGWGGTSTQYF
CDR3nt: TGTGCCTTTGGATGGGGAGGGACCTCGACCCAGTACTTC

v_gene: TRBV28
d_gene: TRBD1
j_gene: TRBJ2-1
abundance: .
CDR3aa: CASSPGQGTYNEQFF
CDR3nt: TGTGCCAGCAGCCCCGGACAGGGAACCTACAATGAGCAGTTCTTC

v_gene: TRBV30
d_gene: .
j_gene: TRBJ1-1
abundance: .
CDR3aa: CAWSGTPKERLAFF
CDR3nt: TGTGCCTGGAGTGGGACACCAAAGGAGCGATTGGCTTTCTTT

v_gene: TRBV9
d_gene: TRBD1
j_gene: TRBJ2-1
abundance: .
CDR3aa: CASSPTGQRPDEQFF
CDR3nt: TGTGCCAGCAGTCCGACGGGACAGCGCCCGGATGAGCAGTTCTTC